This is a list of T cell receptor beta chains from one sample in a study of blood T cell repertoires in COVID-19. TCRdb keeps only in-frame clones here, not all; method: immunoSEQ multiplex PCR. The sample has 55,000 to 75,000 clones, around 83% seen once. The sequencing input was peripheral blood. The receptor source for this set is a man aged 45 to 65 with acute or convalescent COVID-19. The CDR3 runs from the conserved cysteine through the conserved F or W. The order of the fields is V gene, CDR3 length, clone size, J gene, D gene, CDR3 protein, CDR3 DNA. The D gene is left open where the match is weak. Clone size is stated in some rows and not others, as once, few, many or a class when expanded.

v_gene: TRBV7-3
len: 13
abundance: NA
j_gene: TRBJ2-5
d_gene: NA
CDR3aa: CASSLSTGETQYF
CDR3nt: TGTGCCAGCAGCTTATCAACAGGGGAGACCCAGTACTTC

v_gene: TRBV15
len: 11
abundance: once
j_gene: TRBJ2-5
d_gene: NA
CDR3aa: CATSTRETQYF
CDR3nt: TGTGCCACCAGCACCCGAGAGACCCAGTACTTC

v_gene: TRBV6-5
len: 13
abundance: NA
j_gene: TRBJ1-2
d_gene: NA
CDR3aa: CASTRHANYGYTF
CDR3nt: TGTGCCAGCACCCGACACGCCAACTATGGCTACACCTTC

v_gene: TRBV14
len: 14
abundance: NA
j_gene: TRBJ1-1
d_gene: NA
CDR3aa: CASSARVMNTEAFF
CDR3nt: TGTGCCAGCAGCGCCAGGGTCATGAACACTGAAGCTTTCTTT

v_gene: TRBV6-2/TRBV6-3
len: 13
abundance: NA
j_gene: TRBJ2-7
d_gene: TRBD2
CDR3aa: CASSFPGLDEQYF
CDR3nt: TGTGCCAGCAGTTTTCCGGGACTAGACGAGCAGTACTTC

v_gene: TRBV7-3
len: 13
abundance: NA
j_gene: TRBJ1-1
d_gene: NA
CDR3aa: CASSLAGNTEAFF
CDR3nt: TGTGCCAGCAGCTTAGCAGGGAACACTGAAGCTTTCTTT

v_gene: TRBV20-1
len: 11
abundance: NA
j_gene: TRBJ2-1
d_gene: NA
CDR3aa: CSARDTVPQFF
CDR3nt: TGCAGTGCTAGAGACACGGTACCGCAGTTCTTC

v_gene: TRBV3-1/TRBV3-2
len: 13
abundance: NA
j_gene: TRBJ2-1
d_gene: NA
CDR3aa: CASSRGGFAEQFF
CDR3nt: TGTGCCAGCAGCCGAGGGGGATTCGCCGAGCAGTTCTTC

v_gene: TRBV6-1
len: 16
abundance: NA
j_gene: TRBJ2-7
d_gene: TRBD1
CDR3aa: CASSVGLRDRAYEQYF
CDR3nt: TGTGCCAGCAGTGTAGGTCTCCGGGACAGGGCCTACGAGCAGTACTTC

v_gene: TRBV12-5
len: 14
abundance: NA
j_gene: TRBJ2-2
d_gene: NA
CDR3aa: CASGPGQWTGELFF
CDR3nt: TGTGCTAGTGGCCCTGGACAGTGGACCGGGGAGCTGTTTTTT

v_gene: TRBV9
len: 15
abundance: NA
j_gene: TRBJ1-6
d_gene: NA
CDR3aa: CASRQSGEYNSPLHF
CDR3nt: TGTGCCAGCAGACAATCGGGGGAATATAATTCACCCCTCCACTTT

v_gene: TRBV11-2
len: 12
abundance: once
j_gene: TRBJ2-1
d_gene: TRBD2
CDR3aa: CASSLPERDWFF
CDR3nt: TGTGCCAGCAGCTTACCGGAGCGGGACTGGTTCTTC

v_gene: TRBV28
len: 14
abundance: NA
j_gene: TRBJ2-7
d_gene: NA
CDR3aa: CASSFGGTEDEQYF
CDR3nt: TGTGCCAGCAGTTTTGGCGGGACCGAGGACGAGCAGTACTTC

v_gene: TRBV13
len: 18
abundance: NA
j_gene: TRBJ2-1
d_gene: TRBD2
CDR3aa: CASSPQEGLAGSYNEQFF
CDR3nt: TGTGCCAGCAGCCCGCAAGAGGGACTAGCGGGCTCCTACAATGAGCAGTTCTTC

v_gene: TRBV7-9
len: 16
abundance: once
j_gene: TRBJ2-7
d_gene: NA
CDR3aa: CASSLLGGSRSYEQYF
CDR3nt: TGTGCCAGCAGCTTACTTGGGGGGAGCCGCTCCTACGAGCAGTACTTC

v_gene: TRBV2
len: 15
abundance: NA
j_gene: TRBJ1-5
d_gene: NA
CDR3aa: CASSVSGLSNQPQHF
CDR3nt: TGTGCCAGCAGTGTCTCGGGACTTAGCAATCAGCCCCAGCATTTT

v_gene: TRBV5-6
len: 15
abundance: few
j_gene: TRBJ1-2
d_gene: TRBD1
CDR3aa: CASSSGGRGLNGYTF
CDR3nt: TGTGCCAGCAGCAGCGGAGGCAGGGGGCTAAATGGCTACACCTTC

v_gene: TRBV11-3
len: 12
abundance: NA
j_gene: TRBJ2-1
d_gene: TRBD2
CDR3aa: CASSLVTSQQFF
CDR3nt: TGTGCCAGCAGCTTAGTGACTAGCCAGCAGTTCTTC

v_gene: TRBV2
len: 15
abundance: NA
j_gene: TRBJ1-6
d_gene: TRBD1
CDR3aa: CASSVSGTGASPLHF
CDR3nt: TGTGCCAGCAGTGTATCCGGGACAGGAGCTTCACCCCTCCACTTT

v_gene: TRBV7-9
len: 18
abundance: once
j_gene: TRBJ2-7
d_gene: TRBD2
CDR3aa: CASSLGLAGGPSNSEQYF
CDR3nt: TGTGCCAGCAGCTTAGGACTAGCGGGAGGCCCCTCTAACAGCGAGCAGTACTTC

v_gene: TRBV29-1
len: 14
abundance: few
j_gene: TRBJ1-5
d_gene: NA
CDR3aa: CSVGAGEGNQPQHF
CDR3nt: TGCAGCGTGGGGGCAGGGGAAGGCAATCAGCCCCAGCATTTT

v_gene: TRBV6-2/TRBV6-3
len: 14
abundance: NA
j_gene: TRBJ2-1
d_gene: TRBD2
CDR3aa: CASSSLAGVREQFF
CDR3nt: TGTGCCAGCAGTTCCCTAGCGGGAGTAAGGGAGCAGTTCTTC

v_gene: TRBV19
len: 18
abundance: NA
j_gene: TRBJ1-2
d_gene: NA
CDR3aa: CASSGTGRPGRINYGYTF
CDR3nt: TGTGCCAGTAGCGGTACCGGGAGGCCTGGGAGGATCAACTATGGCTACACCTTC

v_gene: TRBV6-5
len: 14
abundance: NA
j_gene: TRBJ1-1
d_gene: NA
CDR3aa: CASTQNGQGREAFF
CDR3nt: TGTGCCAGCACCCAGAATGGGCAGGGGAGAGAAGCTTTCTTT

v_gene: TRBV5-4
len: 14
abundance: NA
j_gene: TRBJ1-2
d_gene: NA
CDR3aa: CASSADRFAYGYTF
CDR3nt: TGTGCCAGCAGCGCAGACAGGTTCGCCTATGGCTACACCTTC

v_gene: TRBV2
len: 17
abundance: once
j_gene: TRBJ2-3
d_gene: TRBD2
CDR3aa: CASSELAGALSTDTQYF
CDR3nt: TGTGCCAGCAGTGAGCTAGCGGGGGCTCTAAGCACAGATACGCAGTATTTT

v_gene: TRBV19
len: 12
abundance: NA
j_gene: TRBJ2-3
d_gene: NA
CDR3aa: CASTGWSDTQYF
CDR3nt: TGTGCCAGTACAGGGTGGTCAGATACGCAGTATTTT

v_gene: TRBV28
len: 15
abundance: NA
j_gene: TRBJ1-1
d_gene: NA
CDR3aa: CASSPTRGRASEAFF
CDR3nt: TGTGCCAGCAGTCCAACGCGGGGGCGCGCGTCTGAAGCTTTCTTT

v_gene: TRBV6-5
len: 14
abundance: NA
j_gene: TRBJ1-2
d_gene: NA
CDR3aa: CASSLEVQGYGYTF
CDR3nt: TGTGCCAGCAGTCTCGAGGTACAGGGCTATGGCTACACCTTC

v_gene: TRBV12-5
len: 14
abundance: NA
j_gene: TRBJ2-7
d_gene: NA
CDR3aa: CASGLKGLTYEQYF
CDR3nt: TGTGCTAGTGGTTTAAAGGGACTGACCTACGAGCAGTACTTC

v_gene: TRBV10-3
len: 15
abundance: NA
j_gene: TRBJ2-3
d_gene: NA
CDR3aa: CAISDGQSRTDTQYF
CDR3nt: TGTGCCATCAGTGATGGACAGAGCCGCACAGATACGCAGTATTTT

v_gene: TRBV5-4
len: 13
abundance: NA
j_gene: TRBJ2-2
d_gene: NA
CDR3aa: CASSFRHVGELFF
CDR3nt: TGTGCCAGCAGCTTTAGACATGTCGGGGAGCTGTTTTTT

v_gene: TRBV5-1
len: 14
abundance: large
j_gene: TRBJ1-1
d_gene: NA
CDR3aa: CASSSYSLNTEAFF
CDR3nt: TGCGCCAGCAGCTCGTACTCATTAAACACTGAAGCTTTCTTT

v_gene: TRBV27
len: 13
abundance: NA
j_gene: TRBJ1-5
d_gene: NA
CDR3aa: CASSSSRNQPQHF
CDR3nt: TGTGCCAGCAGTTCGTCCCGGAATCAGCCCCAGCATTTT

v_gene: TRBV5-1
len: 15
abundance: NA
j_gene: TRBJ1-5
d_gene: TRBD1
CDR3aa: CASSEAGGAVQPQHF
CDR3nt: TGCGCCAGCAGCGAAGCAGGGGGCGCGGTTCAGCCCCAGCATTTT

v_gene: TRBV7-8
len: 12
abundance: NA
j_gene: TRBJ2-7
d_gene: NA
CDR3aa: CASSRNQGGQYF
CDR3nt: TGTGCCAGCAGCCGCAACCAGGGGGGGCAGTACTTC

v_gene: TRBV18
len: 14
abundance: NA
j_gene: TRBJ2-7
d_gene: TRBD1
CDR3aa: CASSPKTGSYEQYF
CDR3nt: TGTGCCAGCTCACCGAAGACAGGGAGCTACGAGCAGTACTTC

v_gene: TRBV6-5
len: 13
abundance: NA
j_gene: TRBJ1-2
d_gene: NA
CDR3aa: CASSLGPIYGYTF
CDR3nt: TGTGCCAGCAGTTTGGGCCCGATCTATGGCTACACCTTC

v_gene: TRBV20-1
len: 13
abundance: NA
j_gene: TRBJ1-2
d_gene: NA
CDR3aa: CSASSQGFYGYTF
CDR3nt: TGCAGTGCTAGTAGCCAGGGGTTCTATGGCTACACCTTC

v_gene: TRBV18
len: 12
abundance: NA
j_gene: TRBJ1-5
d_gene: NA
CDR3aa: CASSLSDGGQHF
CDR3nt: TGTGCCAGCTCACTTTCAGACGGCGGCCAGCATTTT

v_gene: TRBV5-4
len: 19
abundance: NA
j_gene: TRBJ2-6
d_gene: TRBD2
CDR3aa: CASSRDFGGGGSGANVLTF
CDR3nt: TGTGCCAGCAGCCGGGACTTCGGGGGGGGCGGCTCTGGGGCCAACGTCCTGACTTTC

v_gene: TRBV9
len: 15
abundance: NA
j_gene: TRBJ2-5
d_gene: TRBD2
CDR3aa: CASSPASGTKETQYF
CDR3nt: TGTGCCAGCAGCCCCGCGAGCGGGACGAAAGAGACCCAGTACTTC

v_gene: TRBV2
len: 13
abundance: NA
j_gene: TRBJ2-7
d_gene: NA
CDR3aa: CASMGVSSYEQYF
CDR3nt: TGTGCCAGCATGGGCGTTAGCTCCTACGAGCAGTACTTC

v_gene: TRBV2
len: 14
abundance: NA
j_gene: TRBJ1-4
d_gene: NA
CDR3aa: CASSPGLMGEKLFF
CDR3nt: TGTGCCAGTTCACCGGGACTCATGGGGGAAAAACTGTTTTTT

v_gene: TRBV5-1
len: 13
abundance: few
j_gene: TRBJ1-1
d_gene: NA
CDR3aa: CASSLEWGPEAFF
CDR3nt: TGCGCCAGCAGCTTGGAGTGGGGGCCTGAAGCTTTCTTT

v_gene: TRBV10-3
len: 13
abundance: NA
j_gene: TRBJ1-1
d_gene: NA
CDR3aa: CATGHGGVTEAFF
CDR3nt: TGTGCCACCGGACACGGGGGGGTCACTGAAGCTTTCTTT

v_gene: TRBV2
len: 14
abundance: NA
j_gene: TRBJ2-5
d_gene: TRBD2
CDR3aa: CASSVTSGGETQYF
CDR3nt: TGTGCCAGCAGTGTGACTAGCGGGGGGGAGACCCAGTACTTC

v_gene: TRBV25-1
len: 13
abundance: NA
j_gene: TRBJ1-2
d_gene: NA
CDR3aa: CASSELTTGGYTF
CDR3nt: TGTGCCAGCAGTGAATTGACTACAGGGGGCTACACCTTC

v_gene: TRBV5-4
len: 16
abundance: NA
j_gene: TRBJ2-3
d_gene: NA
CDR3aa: CASSLAPGVGTDTQYF
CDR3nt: TGTGCCAGCAGCTTGGCCCCAGGGGTGGGCACAGATACGCAGTATTTT

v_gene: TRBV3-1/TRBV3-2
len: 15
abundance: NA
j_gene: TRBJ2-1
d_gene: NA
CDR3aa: CASSQVGVPYNEQFF
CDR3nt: TGTGCCAGCAGCCAAGTCGGGGTACCCTACAATGAGCAGTTCTTC

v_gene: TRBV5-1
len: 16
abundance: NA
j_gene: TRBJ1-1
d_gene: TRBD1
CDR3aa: CATYPGTGGLNTEAFF
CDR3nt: TGCGCCACCTACCCCGGGACAGGGGGTTTGAACACTGAAGCTTTCTTT

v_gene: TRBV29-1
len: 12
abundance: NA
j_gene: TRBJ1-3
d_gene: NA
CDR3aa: CSVPGQGNTIYF
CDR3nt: TGCAGCGTCCCCGGGCAGGGGAACACCATATATTTT

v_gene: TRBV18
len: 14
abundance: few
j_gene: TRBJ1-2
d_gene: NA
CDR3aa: CASSPGQGYYGYTF
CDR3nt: TGTGCCAGCTCACCGGGGCAGGGGTACTATGGCTACACCTTC

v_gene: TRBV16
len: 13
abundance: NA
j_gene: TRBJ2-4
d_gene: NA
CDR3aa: CASSQPVKNIQYF
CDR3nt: TGTGCCAGCAGCCAACCAGTCAAAAACATTCAGTACTTC